This TCR beta chain emerged from a study of human T cells and chemical hapten exposure. Indicated time point: patch test 1, 2 weeks after DPC sensitization. The treatment: therapeutic diphenylcyclopropenone sensitization with weekly scalp DPC. This CDR3 is 12 amino acids long. The germline gives CDR1 SGHTA, CDR2 FQGNSA. V lost 3 bases, J lost 2 bases, and 3 bases lay in between. MiXCR was run by TCRdb on the RACE reads, yielding one entry per CDR3 protein. This sample has approximately 90,000 distinct CDR3 sequences, with 9.5% to 15% found just once. This clonotype was found many times. The antigen is unknown. Study-wide results and caveats: Sensitization with DPC brought no change to TCRs above 1 in 1000 in frequency.

This clonotype was sampled from a woman in her thirties or forties with alopecia areata. Some clones in this sample may be carry-over from other donors' samples. The chain carries TRBV7-2 and TRBJ2-3; no clear D. Sequenced material: whole blood, taken in connection with sensitization to the hapten diphenylcyclopropenone (DPC). CDR3 nucleotides: TGTGCCAGCAGCTTGGACACAGATACGCAGTATTTT. It yields the protein CASSLDTDTQYF.